The entry below gives a single T cell receptor (beta chain) sequence along with its context. What antigen it recognizes has not been identified. Base qualities are not at hand, and no much larger clone is one base apart. This sample is drawn from a study of identical twins (dated by TCRdb to the mid-2010s). In the study overall: To test whether fetal clonotypes persist, the study used deep sequencing on TCR alpha and beta repertoires from monozygotic twins, unrelated adults of various ages, and cord blood. Replicate twin experiments were performed at different times using different library preparation protocols to rule out contamination.

All donors were healthy Caucasians. The twin cohort consisted of three pairs of female monozygotic twins, all aged roughly 18 to 30 years. Peripheral blood mononuclear cells were the source from which RNA for the TCR libraries was isolated. General conclusions and limits of the study: Compared with coincidental sharing between unrelated individuals, out-of-frame TCR alpha sequences shared between twins had an excess of sequences with low generation probability. In monozygotic twins, recombination models systematically underestimated out-of-frame TCR alpha sharing, but the models matched the sharing seen between unrelated individuals. Excess twin sharing in beta out-of-frame sequences was weaker because fewer shared sequences lowered the signal-to-noise ratio. Because the same donors could not be followed over many years, conclusions were based on cross-sectional statistical analysis. Abundant cord blood beta clonotypes had fewer insertions, young adult naive repertoires showed a similar but weaker trend, and memory repertoires showed no such trend. Invariant T cells such as MAIT and iNKT could partly confound zero-insertion analyses, though diverse VJ usage argued against this for most clonotypes.

Libraries were made using 5' RACE. This sample was sequenced with an Illumina HiSeq 2000. A universal primer binding site was introduced by template switching, and a unique molecular identifier was present in the final cDNA, enabling accurate counting of TCR cDNA molecules. First-strand cDNA for TCR alpha and beta chains was synthesized from specific primers in the conserved constant-segment region. To control for contamination, each cDNA library was double barcoded with a SMART-Mk sample barcode plus Illumina barcodes. Two successive PCR steps introduced TruSeq adapter sequences along with Illumina sample barcodes. Sequencing of the TCR alpha and beta cDNA libraries was done on the Illumina HiSeq platform using custom primers. The source study handled its data this way. Raw reads were processed with MiGEC to extract unique molecular identifiers, and MiXCR was used to determine CDR3 positions. Recombination models were inferred per individual with the repgenHMM and IGoR tools using an EM algorithm. Shared clonotype analysis was performed with the tcR package in R, normalizing sharing by the product of cloneset sizes. To study raw recombination free of thymic and clonal selection effects, out-of-frame nonproductive sequences were analyzed. TCRdb cleaned the public reads at Q25 with fastp, built clones with MiXCR and kept in-frame beta chains. Entries are consolidated by CDR3 protein sequence, retaining the most common genes and DNA. These V and J calls derive from TCRdb rather than the authors' analysis. This sample comprises more than 600,000 distinct CDR3 sequences, 15% to 20% of them detected only once. The top ten constitute under 15% of the sample.

V lost 0 bases and J lost 4 bases; the stretch between them is 12 bases long. Spanning cysteine to phenylalanine, the CDR3 consists of 15 amino acids. The only DNA kept is the CDR3, 45 bases in frame from the first base. In the germline V gene (reference sequence), CDR1 corresponds to SEHNR and CDR2 to FQNEAQ. These sequences were also reported in another study, on T cells expressing NK-cell markers. As described in the second report: Eight or nine donors provided sorted CD3+CD56+NKG2C+, CD3+CD56+NKG2C- and CD3+CD56-NKG2C+ T-cell subsets, whose TCR beta-chain repertoires were profiled. Seven of the eight sequenced donors were HCMV-seropositive and one was HCMV-seronegative. To restrict sorting to alphabetaTCR-expressing T cells, an anti-gammadeltaTCR antibody was added in several experiments. For six donors, the dominant CD3+CD56+NKG2C+ clonotypes were among the top 10 CD8+ clonotypes and accounted for about 1.0-7.0% of CD8+ T cells. Those dominant clonotypes were again the most abundant among CD3+CD56-NKG2C+ cells in a few donors, at about 28.3-60.1%. It remained unclear whether the expanded NKG2C-expressing T cell clones were specific for HCMV antigens. The study sequenced eight donors, all healthy volunteers chosen at random: three men and five women. HCMV-specific IgG was detected in serum with a commercial ELISA kit to determine HCMV serostatus. Bulk peripheral blood T-cell repertoires were additionally sequenced from unsorted PBMC for six donors. Reads were demultiplexed and grouped by UMI with MIGEC, and clonotypes were assembled and quantified with MiTCR. To exclude erroneous sequences, any TCR cDNA sequence not supported by at least two reads was discarded. Downstream repertoire analysis used the tcR package, and clonotypes were matched across fractions by CDR3 nucleotide sequence plus V segment. VDJmatch was used to annotate antigen specificity against VDJdb, with one amino acid substitution in CDR3 allowed.

The chain employs TRBV7-9 and TRBJ1-2; the D gene lacks a confident call. The material sequenced was PBMCs. This sequence originates from a woman aged 18-29 years in good health. The base sequence is TGTGCCAGCAGCTTAGCCGGCATCCGGGGCTATGGCTACACCTTC. This gives the protein CASSLAGIRGYGYTF.